This T cell receptor beta chain was retrieved from a study of blood T cells in healthy people across ages. Between the trimmed V and J ends, which lost 6 bases and 3 bases, there was a span of 18 bases. Germline V lookup: CDR1 DFQATT, CDR2 SNEGSKA (reference sequence). The CDR3 loop spans 15 amino acids. The second PCR ran roughly 6 to 12 cycles with a sample-barcoded 5' primer and J-beta primers. MiXCR was run by TCRdb on the 5' RACE reads, yielding one entry per CDR3 protein. Here the sample spans about 1.6 million distinct CDR3 sequences, about 32% being singletons. Donor samples were obtained from healthy Caucasian individuals from Russia, aged about 6 to 90.

The chain joins TRBV20-1 to TRBJ2-1; D not resolved. Sequences were obtained from blood. The receptor was isolated from a woman aged 25-40 years in good health. CDR3 bases: TGCAGTGCCACACCTTGGCAGGAGATCTACAATGAGCAGTTCTTC. It translates to CSATPWQEIYNEQFF.